This TCR beta chain was sequenced for a study of identical twins. The CDR3 length is 16 residues. The germline gives CDR1 LGHNA, CDR2 YNFKEQ. V was clipped by 1 base and J by 8 bases, with 18 bases between them. Many counts were recorded for this clonotype. Antigen: not known. Unique molecular identifiers were in the cDNA, with template-switch universal primer binding. Using its own MiXCR run on the 5' RACE reads, TCRdb lists one record per CDR3 protein. This sample carries 200,000 or so distinct CDR3 sequences, 7.5% of them seen once, and the ten largest clones take roughly 2%. Study-level results: Memory repertoires lacked the insertion deficit that abundant cord blood beta clonotypes showed. Out-of-frame alpha sequences shared by twins showed excess low generation probability.

This sample also belongs to another study, concerning yellow fever vaccine responses in identical twins.

V and J are TRBV4-2 and TRBJ2-1, with TRBD2 as a possible D gene (7 bases). The source material was memory (CD45RO+) T cells sorted from blood. This TCR was sampled from a woman between 18 and 29 years old in good health. The DNA for the CDR3 is TGTGCCAGCAGCCAAGTTAGTGGGGGGGCAGACCATGAGCAGTTCTTC. This translates into CASSQVSGGADHEQFF.